This entry features one T cell receptor (beta chain) sequence. Its antigen is as yet unknown. The germline CDR1 and CDR2 sequences are SGHAT and FQDESV (reference sequence). CDR3 size: 13 residues. Trimming cost V 5 bases and J 7 bases, with 14 bases left between them. The entry originates in a study of yellow fever vaccine responses in identical twins. Using its own MiXCR run on the RT-PCR reads, TCRdb lists one record per CDR3 protein. This table has approximately 2,500 distinct CDR3 sequences, 86% appearing once. The study, taken as a whole, reports: Twins' vaccine T cell response reportedly gave the appearance of partial convergence and partial personalization.

The sample here was T cells from blood (PBMCs), unsorted or a sorted subset (not recorded which), taken before or after yellow fever vaccination (not recorded which). V and J are TRBV11-1 and TRBJ1-1; no definite D call. The TCR comes from a woman between 18 and 29 years old who received the yellow fever vaccine. The CDR3 spells CASSLSGRDEAFF. Written as DNA, the CDR3 is TGTGCCAGCAGCCTTTCGGGGAGGGATGAAGCTTTCTTT.